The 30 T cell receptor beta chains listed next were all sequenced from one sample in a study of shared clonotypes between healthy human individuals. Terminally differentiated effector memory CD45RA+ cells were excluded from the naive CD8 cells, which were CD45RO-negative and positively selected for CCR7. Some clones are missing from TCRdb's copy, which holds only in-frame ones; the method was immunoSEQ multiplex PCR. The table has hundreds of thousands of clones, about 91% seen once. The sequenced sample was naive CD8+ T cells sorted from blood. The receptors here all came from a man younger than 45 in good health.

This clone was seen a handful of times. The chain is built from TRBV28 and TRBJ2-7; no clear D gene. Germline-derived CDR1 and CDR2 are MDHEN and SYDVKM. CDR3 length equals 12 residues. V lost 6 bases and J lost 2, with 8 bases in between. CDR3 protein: CASRDRTYEQYF. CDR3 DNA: TGTGCCAGCAGGGACCGAACCTACGAGCAGTACTTC.

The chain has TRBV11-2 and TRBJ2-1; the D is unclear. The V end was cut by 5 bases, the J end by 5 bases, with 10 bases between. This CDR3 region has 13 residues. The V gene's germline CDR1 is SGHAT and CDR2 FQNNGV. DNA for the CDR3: TGTGCCAGCAGCATCGTAAGAGACAATGAGCAGTTCTTC. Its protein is CASSIVRDNEQFF.

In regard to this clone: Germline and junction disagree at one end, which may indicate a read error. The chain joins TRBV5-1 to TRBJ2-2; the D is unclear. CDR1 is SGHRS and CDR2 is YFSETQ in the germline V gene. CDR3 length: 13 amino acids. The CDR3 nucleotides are TGCGCCAGCAGCCCCCCTTCCACCCGGGAGCTGTTTTTT. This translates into CASSPPSTRELFF.

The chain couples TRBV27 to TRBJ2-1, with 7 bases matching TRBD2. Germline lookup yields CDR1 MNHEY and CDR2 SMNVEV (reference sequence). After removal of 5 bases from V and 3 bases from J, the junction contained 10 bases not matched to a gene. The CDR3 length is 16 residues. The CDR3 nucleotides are TGTGCCAGCAGTCCAGGGACTATCTTTAGCTACAATGAGCAGTTCTTC. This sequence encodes CASSPGTIFSYNEQFF.

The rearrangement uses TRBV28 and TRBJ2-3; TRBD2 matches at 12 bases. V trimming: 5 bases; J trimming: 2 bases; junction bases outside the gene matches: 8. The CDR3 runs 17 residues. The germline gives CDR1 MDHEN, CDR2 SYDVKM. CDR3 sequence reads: CASSPQTSGRVTDTQYF. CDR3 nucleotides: TGTGCCAGCAGTCCGCAGACTAGCGGGAGAGTCACAGATACGCAGTATTTT.

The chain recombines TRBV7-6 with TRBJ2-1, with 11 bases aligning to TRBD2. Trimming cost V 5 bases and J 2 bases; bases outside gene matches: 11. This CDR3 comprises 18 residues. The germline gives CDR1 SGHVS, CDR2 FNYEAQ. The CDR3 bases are TGTGCCAGCAGCGCCGGGACTAGCGGCCTTTTGGCCTACAATGAGCAGTTCTTC. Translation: CASSAGTSGLLAYNEQFF. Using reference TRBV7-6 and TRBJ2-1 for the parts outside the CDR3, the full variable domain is GAGVSQSPRYKVTKRGQDVALRCDPISGHVSLYWYRQALGQGPEFLTYFNYEAQQDKSGLPNDRFSAERPEGSISTLTIQRTEQRDSAMYRCASSAGTSGLLAYNEQFFGPGTRLTVL.

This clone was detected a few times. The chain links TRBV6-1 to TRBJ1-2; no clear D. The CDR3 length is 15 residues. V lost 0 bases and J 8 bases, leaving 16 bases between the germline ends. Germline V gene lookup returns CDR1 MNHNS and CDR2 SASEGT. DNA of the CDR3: TGTGCCAGCAGTGAAGCTCTAGGACCACTGAAAGGCTACACCTTC. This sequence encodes CASSEALGPLKGYTF.

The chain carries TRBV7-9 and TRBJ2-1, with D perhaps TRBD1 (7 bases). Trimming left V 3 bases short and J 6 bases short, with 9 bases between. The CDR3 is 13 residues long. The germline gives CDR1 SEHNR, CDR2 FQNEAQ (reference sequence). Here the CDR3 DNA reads TGTGCCAGCAGCTTCCAGGGGGGCAATGAGCAGTTCTTC. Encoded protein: CASSFQGGNEQFF.

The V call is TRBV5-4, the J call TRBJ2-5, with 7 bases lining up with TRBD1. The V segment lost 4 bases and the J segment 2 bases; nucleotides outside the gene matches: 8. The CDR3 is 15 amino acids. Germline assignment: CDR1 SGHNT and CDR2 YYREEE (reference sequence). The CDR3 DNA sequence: TGTGCCAGCAGCCGAATAGGGACAGAGCAAGAGACCCAGTACTTC. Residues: CASSRIGTEQETQYF.

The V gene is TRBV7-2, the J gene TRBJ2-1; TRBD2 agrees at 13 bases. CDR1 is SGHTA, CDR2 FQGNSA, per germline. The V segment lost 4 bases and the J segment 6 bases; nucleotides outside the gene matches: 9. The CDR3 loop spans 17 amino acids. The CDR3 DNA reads TGTGCCAGCAGCTCCTCCTTAACTAGCGGGAGGGGCAATGAGCAGTTCTTC. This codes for CASSSSLTSGRGNEQFF. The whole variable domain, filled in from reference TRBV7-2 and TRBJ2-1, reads GAGVSQSPSNKVTEKGKDVELRCDPISGHTALYWYRQSLGQGLEFLIYFQGNSAPDKSGLPSDRFSAERTGGSVSTLTIQRTQQEDSAVYLCASSSSLTSGRGNEQFFGPGTRLTVL.

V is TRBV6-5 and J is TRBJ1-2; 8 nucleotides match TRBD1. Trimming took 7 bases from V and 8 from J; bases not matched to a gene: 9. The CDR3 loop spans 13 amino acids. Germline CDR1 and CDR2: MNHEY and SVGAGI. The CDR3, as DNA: TGTGCCAGCATTGACAGGGGCCTTAAAGGCTACACCTTC. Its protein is CASIDRGLKGYTF.

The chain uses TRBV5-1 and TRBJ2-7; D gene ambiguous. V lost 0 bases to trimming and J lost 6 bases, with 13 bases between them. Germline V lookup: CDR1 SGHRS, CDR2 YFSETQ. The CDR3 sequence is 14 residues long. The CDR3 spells CASSLALASGEQYF. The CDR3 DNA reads TGCGCCAGCAGCTTGGCCTTAGCCTCGGGCGAGCAGTACTTC. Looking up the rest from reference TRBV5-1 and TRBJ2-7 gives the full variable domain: KAGVTQTPRYLIKTRGQQVTLSCSPISGHRSVSWYQQTPGQGLQFLFEYFSETQRNKGNFPGRFSGRQFSNSRSEMNVSTLELGDSALYLCASSLALASGEQYFGPGTRLTVT.

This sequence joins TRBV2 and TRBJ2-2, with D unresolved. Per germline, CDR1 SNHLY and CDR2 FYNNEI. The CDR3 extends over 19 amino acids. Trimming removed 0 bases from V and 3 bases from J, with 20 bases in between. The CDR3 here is CASSEALGQSGRDTGELFF. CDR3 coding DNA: TGTGCCAGCAGTGAAGCGCTCGGTCAATCCGGTCGGGACACCGGGGAGCTGTTTTTT.

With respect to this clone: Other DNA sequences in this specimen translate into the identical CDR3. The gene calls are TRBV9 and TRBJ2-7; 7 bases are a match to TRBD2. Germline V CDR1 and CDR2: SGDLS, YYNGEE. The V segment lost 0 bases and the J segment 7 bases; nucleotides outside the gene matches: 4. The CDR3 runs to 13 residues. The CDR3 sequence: CASSVEGSGEQYF. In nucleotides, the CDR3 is TGTGCCAGCAGCGTAGAGGGTAGCGGGGAGCAGTACTTC.

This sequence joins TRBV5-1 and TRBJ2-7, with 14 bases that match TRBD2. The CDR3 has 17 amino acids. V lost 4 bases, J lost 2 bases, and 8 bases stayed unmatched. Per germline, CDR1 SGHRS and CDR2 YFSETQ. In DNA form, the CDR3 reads TGCGCCAGCAGCGGACTAGCGGGAGGATTATTCCCCTACGAGCAGTACTTC. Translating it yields CASSGLAGGLFPYEQYF.

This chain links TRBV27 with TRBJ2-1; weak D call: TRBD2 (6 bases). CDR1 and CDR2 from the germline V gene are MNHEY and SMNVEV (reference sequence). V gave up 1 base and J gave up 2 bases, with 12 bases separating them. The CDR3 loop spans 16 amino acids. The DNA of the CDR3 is TGTGCCAGCAGTTTATGGTTGGAGGGCCCCTACAATGAGCAGTTCTTC. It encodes CASSLWLEGPYNEQFF.

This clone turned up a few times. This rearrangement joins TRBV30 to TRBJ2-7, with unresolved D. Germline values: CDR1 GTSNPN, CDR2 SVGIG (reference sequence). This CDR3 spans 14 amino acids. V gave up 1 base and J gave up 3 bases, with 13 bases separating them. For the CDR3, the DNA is TGTGCCTGGAGTGAGGAACTTACCCGCTACGAGCAGTACTTC. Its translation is CAWSEELTRYEQYF.

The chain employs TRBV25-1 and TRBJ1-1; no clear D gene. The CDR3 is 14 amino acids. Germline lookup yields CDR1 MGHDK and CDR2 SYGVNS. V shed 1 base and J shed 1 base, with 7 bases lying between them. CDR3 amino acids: CASSEFPPNTEAFF. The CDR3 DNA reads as TGTGCCAGCAGTGAATTCCCTCCGAACACTGAAGCTTTCTTT.

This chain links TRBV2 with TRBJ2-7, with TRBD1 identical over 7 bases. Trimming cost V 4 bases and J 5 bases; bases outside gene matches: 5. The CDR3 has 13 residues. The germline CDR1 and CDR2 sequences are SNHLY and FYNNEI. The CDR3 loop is CASSGQGSHEQYF. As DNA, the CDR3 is TGTGCCAGCAGTGGACAGGGATCCCACGAGCAGTACTTC.

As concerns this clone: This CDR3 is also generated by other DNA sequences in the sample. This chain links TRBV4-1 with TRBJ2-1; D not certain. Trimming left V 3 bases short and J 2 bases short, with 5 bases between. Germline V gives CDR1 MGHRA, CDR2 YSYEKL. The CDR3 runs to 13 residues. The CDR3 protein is CASSQGPYNEQFF. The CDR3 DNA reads TGCGCCAGCAGCCAGGGCCCCTACAATGAGCAGTTCTTC.

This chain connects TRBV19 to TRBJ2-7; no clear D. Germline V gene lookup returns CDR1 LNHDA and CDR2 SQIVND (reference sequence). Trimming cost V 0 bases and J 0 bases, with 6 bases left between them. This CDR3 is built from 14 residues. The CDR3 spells CASSIDGTSYEQYF. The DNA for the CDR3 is TGTGCCAGTAGTATAGATGGTACCTCCTACGAGCAGTACTTC.

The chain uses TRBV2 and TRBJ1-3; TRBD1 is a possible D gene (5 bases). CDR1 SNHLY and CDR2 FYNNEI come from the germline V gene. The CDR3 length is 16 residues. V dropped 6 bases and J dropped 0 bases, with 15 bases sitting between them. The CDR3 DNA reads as TGTGCCAGCAGACCCGGCAGGGCCTTCTCTGGAAACACCATATATTTT. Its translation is CASRPGRAFSGNTIYF.

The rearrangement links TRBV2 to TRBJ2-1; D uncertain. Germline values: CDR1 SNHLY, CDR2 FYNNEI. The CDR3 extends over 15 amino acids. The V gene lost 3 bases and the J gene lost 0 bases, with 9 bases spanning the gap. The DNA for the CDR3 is TGTGCCAGCAGTGATGTCGGTCTCTCCTACAATGAGCAGTTCTTC. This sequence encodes CASSDVGLSYNEQFF.

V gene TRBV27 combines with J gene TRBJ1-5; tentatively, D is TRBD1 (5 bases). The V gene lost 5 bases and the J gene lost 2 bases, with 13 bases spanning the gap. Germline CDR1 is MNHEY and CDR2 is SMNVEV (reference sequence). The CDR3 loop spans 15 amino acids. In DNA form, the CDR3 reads TGTGCCAGCAGTGTGATAGGGGTTGGCAATCAGCCCCAGCATTTT. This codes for CASSVIGVGNQPQHF.

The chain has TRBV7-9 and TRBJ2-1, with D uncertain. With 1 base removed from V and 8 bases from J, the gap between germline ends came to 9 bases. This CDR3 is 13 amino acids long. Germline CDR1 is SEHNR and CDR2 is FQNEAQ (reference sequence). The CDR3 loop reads CASSLEVRDEQFF. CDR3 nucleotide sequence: TGTGCCAGCAGCTTAGAGGTCCGGGATGAGCAGTTCTTC.

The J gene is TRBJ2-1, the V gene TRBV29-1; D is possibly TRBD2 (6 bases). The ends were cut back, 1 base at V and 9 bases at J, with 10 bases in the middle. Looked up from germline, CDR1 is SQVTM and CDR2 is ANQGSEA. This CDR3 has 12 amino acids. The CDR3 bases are TGCAGCGTTGAAGGGGGGGTCGGTGAGCAGTTCTTC. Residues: CSVEGGVGEQFF.

DNA of the CDR3: TGTGCCAGCCGAAACACCGGAGGGCCCTACGAGCAGTACTTC. It yields the protein CASRNTGGPYEQYF. This chain joins TRBV27 and TRBJ2-7; the D gene is possibly TRBD2 (6 bases). Germline lookup yields CDR1 MNHEY and CDR2 SMNVEV (reference sequence). There are 14 residues in the CDR3. V dropped 8 bases and J dropped 2 bases, with 16 bases sitting between them.

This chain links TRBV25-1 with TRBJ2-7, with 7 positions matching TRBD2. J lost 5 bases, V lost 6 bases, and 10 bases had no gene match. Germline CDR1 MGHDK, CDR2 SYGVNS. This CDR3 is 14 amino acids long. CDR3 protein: CASSEGRELHEQYF. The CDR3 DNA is TGTGCCAGCAGCGAGGGGCGGGAGCTCCACGAGCAGTACTTC.

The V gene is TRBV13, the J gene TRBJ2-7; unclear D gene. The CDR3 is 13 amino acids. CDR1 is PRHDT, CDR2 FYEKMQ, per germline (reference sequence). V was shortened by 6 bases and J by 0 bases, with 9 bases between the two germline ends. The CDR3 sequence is CASSPRSSYEQYF. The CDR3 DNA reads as TGTGCCAGCAGTCCTCGGAGCTCCTACGAGCAGTACTTC.

The CDR3 bases are TGTGCCAGCAGTTACGGACAGGGCATGGCGGAGACCCAGTACTTC. Translating it yields CASSYGQGMAETQYF. The V gene is TRBV6-5, the J gene TRBJ2-5; 8 bases match TRBD1. J was trimmed by 5 bases and V by 2 bases; bases with no gene match: 7. The CDR3 covers 15 residues. The germline CDR1 and CDR2 sequences are MNHEY and SVGAGI.